A single TCR beta chain is shown here with its context. The antigen is not known. Primers for the PCR totalled 60 Vbeta and 13 Jbeta. Data came from immunoSEQ multiplex PCR; TCRdb stores just in-frame clones and leaves some out. There are around 96,000 clones in the sample; around 82% occur only once, and 2% to 2.5% lies in the top ten. This record belongs to a study of cytomegalovirus exposure and HLA in healthy donors. All the people who gave samples were healthy bone marrow donors. The germline V and J ends were trimmed by 1 base and 0 bases, with 12 bases remaining between them. CDR1 SGHTA and CDR2 FQGNSA come from the germline V gene. The CDR3 covers 16 residues. Notes on the study in general: Upon later analysis, HLA-associated TCR beta chains proved more clonally expanded than other, equally common chains. Near-uniform donor sequencing depth was presumed by presence/absence analyses.

The clonotype originates from a man between 18 and 29 years old in good health and CMV-seronegative. Sequencing was done on a sample of PBMCs. This chain joins TRBV7-2 and TRBJ1-1, with D hard to call. CDR3: CASSLDPGLVNTEAFF. The CDR3 DNA is TGTGCCAGCAGCTTAGATCCGGGTCTCGTGAACACTGAAGCTTTCTTT.